This entry lists 19 T cell receptor beta chains sequenced from one sample in a study of blood T cell repertoires in COVID-19. Sequencing was performed with immunoSEQ multiplex PCR; in TCRdb, only in-frame clones are kept and a portion is missing. In the table there are about 320,000 clones, almost 85% of which are singletons. Sequencing input: peripheral blood. All receptors derive from a human donor in a cohort sampled during active COVID-19.

The gene calls are TRBV5-6 and TRBJ2-7, with D possibly TRBD1 on 5 matching bases. Per germline, CDR1 SGHDT and CDR2 YYEEEE. There are 13 residues in the CDR3. Trimming removed 0 bases at V and 5 bases at J, with 9 bases between. CDR3 bases: TGTGCCAGCAGCTTGGAGTGGGGCCACGAGCAGTACTTC. This translates into CASSLEWGHEQYF.

The chain carries TRBV28 and TRBJ1-1; D uncertain. Germline loops: CDR1 MDHEN, CDR2 SYDVKM. CDR3 length: 8 amino acids. V lost 7 bases to trimming and J lost 11 bases, with 5 bases between them. In nucleotides, the CDR3 is TGTGCCAGCAACGGGGCTTTCTTT. Its protein is CASNGAFF.

The chain recombines TRBV2 with TRBJ2-7; 16 bases are a match to TRBD2. Germline V gene data show CDR1 as SNHLY and CDR2 as FYNNEI. The CDR3 spans 15 residues. V lost 5 bases, J lost 12 bases, and 10 bases stayed unmatched. CDR3 DNA sequence: TGTGCCAGCAGTAAAGAGGGACTAGCGGGGGGGCCTTTGTACTTC. Protein: CASSKEGLAGGPLYF.

The chain's CDR3 is CASSLGTGEPYF. Here the CDR3 DNA reads TGTGCCAGCAGTTTAGGGACAGGGGAACCGTACTTC. The chain combines TRBV12-3 or TRBV12-4 with TRBJ2-7, with 9 positions matching TRBD1. CDR3 length equals 12 residues. After removal of 1 base from V and 12 bases from J, the junction contained 4 bases not matched to a gene.

The genes are TRBV7-8 and TRBJ1-2; the D gene is possibly TRBD1 (5 bases). The germline V gene has CDR1 SGHVS and CDR2 FQNEAQ. Between the trimmed V and J ends, which lost 1 base and 1 base, there was a span of 16 bases. The CDR3 is made up of 17 amino acids. The CDR3 loop is CASSLVGTGPFNYGYTF. CDR3 nucleotide sequence: TGTGCCAGCAGCTTAGTAGGCACAGGACCGTTTAACTATGGCTACACCTTC.

The V call is TRBV7-8, the J call TRBJ1-2, with 8 bases lining up with TRBD1. The CDR3 consists of 15 residues. V lost 2 bases, J lost 9 bases, and 11 bases stayed unmatched. Germline values: CDR1 SGHVS, CDR2 FQNEAQ. The CDR3 DNA is TGTGCCAGCAGCTTAATAGGACAGGGAAGAATGAGCTACACCTTC. Translated, it gives CASSLIGQGRMSYTF.

The rearrangement uses TRBV4-2 and TRBJ2-1; 9 nucleotides agree with TRBD2. Germline V gives CDR1 LGHNA, CDR2 YNFKEQ. CDR3 length equals 16 residues. The ends lost 1 base at V and 8 bases at J; junction bases unmatched: 9. The CDR3 bases are TGTGCCAGCAGCCAAGGGAGGCGGGGGGGCCGAGATGAGCAGTTCTTC. Amino acid sequence: CASSQGRRGGRDEQFF.

V usage is TRBV7-3 and J usage is TRBJ2-7, with D perhaps matching TRBD1 (5 bases). Germline CDR1 SGHTA, CDR2 FQGTGA. The CDR3 totals 13 residues. V was clipped by 3 bases and J by 2 bases, with 8 bases between them. CDR3 nucleotide sequence: TGTGCCAGCAGCTTGGACAAGACCTACGAGCAGTACTTC. Translation gives CASSLDKTYEQYF.

This clone was seen just once. This chain joins TRBV5-4 and TRBJ2-1; TRBD2 is a possible D gene (7 bases). The V end was cut by 4 bases, the J end by 8 bases, with 19 bases between. Germline-derived CDR1 and CDR2 are SGHNT and YYREEE (reference sequence). This CDR3 region has 15 residues. The CDR3 bases are TGTGCCAGCAGCGAGGGCCATAGGGGGGGAGATGAGCAGTTCTTC. It yields the protein CASSEGHRGGDEQFF.

The gene calls are TRBV6-5 and TRBJ1-2; TRBD1 aligns across 10 bases. The trim removed 8 bases at V and 4 bases at J, leaving 4 bases unmatched. Per germline, CDR1 MNHEY and CDR2 SVGAGI. This CDR3 comprises 13 residues. CDR3 protein: CASGQGGSYGYTF. Written as DNA, the CDR3 is TGTGCCAGCGGACAGGGGGGAAGCTATGGCTACACCTTC.

The chain couples TRBV5-1 to TRBJ2-1, with a possible D match to TRBD2 (7 bases). CDR3 length: 16 residues. Looked up from germline, CDR1 is SGHRS and CDR2 is YFSETQ. The ends were cut back, 1 base at V and 2 bases at J, with 13 bases in the middle. The CDR3 sequence is CASSLTAGAPYNEQFF. In DNA form, the CDR3 reads TGCGCCAGCAGCTTGACTGCGGGGGCCCCCTACAATGAGCAGTTCTTC.

This sequence joins TRBV11-1 and TRBJ2-3; weak D call: TRBD1 (7 bases). CDR1 and CDR2 (germline): SGHAT, FQDESV (reference sequence). Trimming removed 3 bases from V and 10 bases from J, with 11 bases in between. This CDR3 is 12 amino acids long. CDR3 DNA: TGTGCCAGCAGCTTTTCCAGGGGGGCGCAGTATTTT. It is translated as CASSFSRGAQYF.

This clone has more than one count but fewer than ten. The rearrangement uses TRBV5-6 and TRBJ2-7, with D perhaps matching TRBD2 (5 bases). The CDR3 covers 15 residues. V was shortened by 4 bases and J by 3 bases, with 17 bases between the two germline ends. Germline V lookup: CDR1 SGHDT, CDR2 YYEEEE. The CDR3 DNA is TGTGCCAGCAGCCGGCGGGTGCTTTGGGGCTACGAGCAGTACTTC. It codes for CASSRRVLWGYEQYF.

V is TRBV4-1 and J is TRBJ1-1; tentatively, D is TRBD1 (6 bases). Germline V lookup: CDR1 MGHRA, CDR2 YSYEKL. The CDR3 has 15 residues. V gave up 5 bases and J gave up 3 bases, with 16 bases separating them. The CDR3 DNA is TGCGCCAGCAGCTTGGACACAGGGTCGGACACTGAAGCTTTCTTT. Its protein product is CASSLDTGSDTEAFF.

The chain uses TRBV6-1 and TRBJ1-2; 11 bases agree with TRBD1. V dropped 4 bases and J dropped 6; count of bases not matched to a gene: 10. From germline, CDR1 is MNHNS and CDR2 SASEGT. The CDR3 is made up of 16 amino acids. The CDR3 region has the DNA TGTGCCAGCAGTGTTGGGACCGGGACAGGGGGAAATGGCTACACCTTC. Amino acid sequence: CASSVGTGTGGNGYTF.

The V call is TRBV5-1, the J call TRBJ1-4; the D is unclear. This CDR3 comprises 12 residues. V lost 4 bases and J 8 bases, leaving 9 bases between the germline ends. Germline V gene data show CDR1 as SGHRS and CDR2 as YFSETQ. This CDR3 reads CASSPVGEKLFF. CDR3 in DNA: TGCGCCAGCAGCCCCGTGGGCGAAAAACTGTTTTTT.

The chain employs TRBV20-1 and TRBJ1-2, with 8 bases that match TRBD1. This CDR3 has 13 residues. V shed 3 bases and J 8 bases; nucleotides not matched to a gene: 8. Germline V gene lookup returns CDR1 DFQATT and CDR2 SNEGSKA (reference sequence). CDR3 nucleotides: TGCAGTGCTAGTAGGTCGGACAGGGAGGGCTACACCTTC. Translating gives CSASRSDREGYTF.

The CDR3 region has the DNA TGTGCCAGCAGCCAAGACAGGGGTTGGGTCTCTGAAGCTTTCTTT. As protein: CASSQDRGWVSEAFF. This sequence joins TRBV3-1 (or the pseudogene TRBV3-2) and TRBJ1-1; D is perhaps TRBD1 (6 bases). Between the trimmed V and J ends, which lost 0 bases and 6 bases, there was a span of 14 bases. In germline, CDR1 is LGHDT, CDR2 YNNKEL (reference sequence). The CDR3 runs 15 residues.

The chain combines TRBV19 with TRBJ2-5, with D perhaps matching TRBD1 (6 bases). The CDR3 has 15 residues. Trimming removed 5 bases at V and 5 bases at J, with 18 bases between. Per germline, CDR1 LNHDA and CDR2 SQIVND (reference sequence). CDR3 in amino acids: CASSPREQGMETQYF. As DNA, the CDR3 is TGTGCCAGTAGTCCACGGGAACAGGGAATGGAGACCCAGTACTTC. The full variable domain, its missing parts supplied by reference TRBV19 and TRBJ2-5, is DGGITQSPKYLFRKEGQNVTLSCEQNLNHDAMYWYRQDPGQGLRLIYYSQIVNDFQKGDIAEGYSVSREKKESFPLTVTSAQKNPTAFYLCASSPREQGMETQYFGPGTRLLVL.